The 25 T cell receptor beta chains in this list originate from one sample, sequenced in a study of molecular identifiers for immune sequencing clone quantification. MiXCR, run by TCRdb on the PCR reads, gives a single entry per CDR3 protein. The sample carries 250,000 to 400,000 distinct CDR3 sequences, about a fifth recorded once. The sequenced sample consisted of naive CD8+ T cells from blood, with Jurkat cell RNA spiked in. As for subset: FACS-sorted CD8+CD4-CCR7+CD45RA+ naive T cells. All receptors derive from a human donor in good health. Some libraries in this study had Jurkat cell RNA spiked in.

This clonotype was detected ten times or more. The rearrangement joins TRBV7-8 to TRBJ1-1; 11 bases align to TRBD1. The junction had 12 bases not matched to a gene; V was cut back by 4 bases and J by 5 bases. CDR3 length: 17 amino acids. The germline V gene encodes CDR1 SGHVS and CDR2 FQNEAQ. The CDR3 sequence: CASSSPRDRGGETEAFF. CDR3 in DNA: TGTGCCAGCAGCTCTCCCCGGGACAGGGGGGGGGAAACTGAAGCTTTCTTT.

This clonotype was seen only a few times. The CDR3 loop is CASSQDTDRGNEQFF. CDR3 nucleotides: TGCGCCAGCAGCCAAGATACGGACAGGGGCAATGAGCAGTTCTTC. The genes are TRBV4-3 and TRBJ2-1, with TRBD1 matching 9 bases. The CDR3 has 15 residues. CDR1 is LGHNA and CDR2 is YSLEER in the germline V gene. V dropped 0 bases and J dropped 6; count of bases not matched to a gene: 3.

The chain recombines TRBV19 with TRBJ2-4, with D hard to call. The length of the CDR3 is 16 residues. Trimming left V 0 bases short and J 3 bases short, with 12 bases between. Germline V gene sequence: CDR1 LNHDA, CDR2 SQIVND (reference sequence). CDR3 sequence (DNA): TGTGCCAGTAGTATAGATTCTGGGGTGGTCAAAAACATTCAGTACTTC. Encoded protein: CASSIDSGVVKNIQYF. Based on the CDR3 plus reference TRBV19 and TRBJ2-4, the full variable domain is DGGITQSPKYLFRKEGQNVTLSCEQNLNHDAMYWYRQDPGQGLRLIYYSQIVNDFQKGDIAEGYSVSREKKESFPLTVTSAQKNPTAFYLCASSIDSGVVKNIQYFGAGTRLSVL.

This clonotype was seen ten or more times. V usage is TRBV4-3 and J usage is TRBJ2-7, with 10 bases matching TRBD1. The V and J ends lost 0 bases and 6 bases, in that order; junction bases with no gene match: 8. The CDR3 extends over 16 amino acids. The germline gives CDR1 LGHNA, CDR2 YSLEER. CDR3 region: CASSQDPGTGVGEQYF. In nucleotides, the CDR3 is TGCGCCAGCAGCCAAGATCCCGGGACAGGGGTCGGCGAGCAGTACTTC.

This clonotype was picked up a small number of times. This chain joins TRBV6-2 or TRBV6-3 and TRBJ2-1; D is unclear. Trimming cost V 6 bases and J 6 bases, with 9 bases left between them. The germline gives CDR1 MNHEY, CDR2 SVGEGT. CDR3 size: 12 residues. The CDR3 DNA reads as TGTGCCAGCAGGGAGTTTATCAATGAGCAGTTCTTC. Translated, it gives CASREFINEQFF.

This clonotype was counted at least ten times. The chain carries TRBV6-5 and TRBJ2-7, with 9 bases fitting TRBD1. V gave up 4 bases and J gave up 5 bases; unmatched junction bases: 6. The CDR3 extends over 14 amino acids. The V gene's germline CDR1 is MNHEY and CDR2 SVGAGI. In DNA, the CDR3 is TGTGCCAGCAGTTCGCCGGGACAGGGTGACGAGCAGTACTTC. It is translated as CASSSPGQGDEQYF.

This clonotype showed up many times. V usage is TRBV9 and J usage is TRBJ2-3; D is unclear. V lost 0 bases and J lost 2, with 7 bases in between. CDR1 SGDLS and CDR2 YYNGEE come from the germline V gene. CDR3 length: 14 amino acids. CDR3 sequence reads: CASSVDTNTDTQYF. CDR3 in DNA: TGTGCCAGCAGCGTAGACACGAACACAGATACGCAGTATTTT.

This clonotype was observed a single time. An end of the junction does not agree with germline; a read error may underlie this. J is TRBJ2-2 and V is TRBV6-2 or TRBV6-3, with 10 positions matching TRBD2. CDR1 and CDR2 from the germline V gene are MNHEY and SVGEGT. CDR3 size: 19 residues. Here the CDR3 DNA reads TGTGCCAGCAGTTACGGGCTAGCGGGAGCGATCGAGAACCCCGGGGAGCTGTTTTTT. Translating it yields CASSYGLAGAIENPGELFF.

This clonotype was seen many times. This sequence joins TRBV27 and TRBJ1-5; D gene uncertain. Trimming took off 6 bases at V and 3 bases at J, with 9 bases between the two ends. The CDR3 has 13 amino acids. The V gene's germline CDR1 is MNHEY and CDR2 SMNVEV (reference sequence). The CDR3 coding sequence is TGTGCCAGCAGCCAGATCGTCAATCAGCCCCAGCATTTT. It translates to CASSQIVNQPQHF.

About this clonotype: In this CDR3 the conserved last residue, phenylalanine or tryptophan, is missing, so a read error is likely. The V gene is TRBV28, the J gene TRBJ2-7, with 11 bases identical to TRBD2. The germline gives CDR1 MDHEN, CDR2 SYDVKM. The V segment lost 2 bases and the J segment 1 base; nucleotides outside the gene matches: 13. The CDR3 has 19 amino acids. This CDR3 is CASSLILRSGTSGSYEQYL. The CDR3 DNA sequence: TGTGCCAGCAGTTTAATATTGCGTTCCGGGACTAGCGGTTCCTACGAGCAGTACCTC.

This clonotype was seen at least ten times. The V and J genes are TRBV7-9 and TRBJ2-7; maybe TRBD2 (5 bases). The germline V and J ends were trimmed by 5 bases and 2 bases, with 16 bases remaining between them. The germline CDR1 and CDR2 sequences are SEHNR and FQNEAQ (reference sequence). The CDR3 consists of 15 residues. The CDR3 region is CASSHSGQRAYEQYF. CDR3 nucleotide sequence: TGTGCCAGCAGCCATTCTGGGCAGAGGGCCTACGAGCAGTACTTC.

In the case of this clonotype: One end of the junction does not line up with germline, which may come from a read error. The chain recombines TRBV7-2 with TRBJ1-1; D is unclear. Germline CDR1 is SGHTA and CDR2 is FQGNSA. The CDR3 sequence is 11 residues long. As DNA, the CDR3 is TGTGCCAGCAGCCTAGCGTGGAAAGCTTTCTTT. Amino acid sequence: CASSLAWKAFF.

Ten or more counts support this clonotype. V is TRBV29-1 and J is TRBJ2-5; no clear D gene. The CDR3 is 14 residues long. CDR1 and CDR2 (germline): SQVTM, ANQGSEA. Trimming took off 1 base at V and 2 bases at J, with 11 bases between the two ends. CDR3 DNA sequence: TGCAGCGTTGAAGGAGTAGGGCGGCAAGAGACCCAGTACTTC. This encodes CSVEGVGRQETQYF.

This clonotype was seen ten or more times. V gene TRBV19 combines with J gene TRBJ2-7, with 11 bases matching TRBD1. The CDR3 runs to 14 residues. V lost 4 bases to trimming and J lost 4 bases; unmatched junction nucleotides: 3. Germline lookup yields CDR1 LNHDA and CDR2 SQIVND (reference sequence). The CDR3 spells CASSTGDRGYEQYF. The CDR3 DNA follows: TGTGCCAGTAGTACGGGGGACAGGGGGTACGAGCAGTACTTC.

This clonotype was detected many times. V is TRBV4-1 and J is TRBJ2-7; 7 bases fit TRBD1. Looked up from germline, CDR1 is MGHRA and CDR2 is YSYEKL. The CDR3 has 11 residues. V shed 8 bases and J 6 bases; nucleotides not matched to a gene: 4. CDR3 nucleotide sequence: TGCGCCAGCCAGGGGGACGGCGAGCAGTACTTC. Protein: CASQGDGEQYF.

This clonotype was counted a few times. This chain links TRBV10-3 with TRBJ2-2; the match to TRBD1 covers 10 bases. The germline gives CDR1 ENHRY, CDR2 SYGVKD. The CDR3 runs 15 residues. Trimming took 2 bases from V and 6 from J; bases not matched to a gene: 3. CDR3 DNA: TGTGCCATCAGTGAGGGGACAGGGGACCCCGGGGAGCTGTTTTTT. Amino acid sequence: CAISEGTGDPGELFF.

The rearrangement links TRBV2 to TRBJ2-7, with 7 bases fitting TRBD1. After removal of 4 bases from V and 2 bases from J, the junction contained 5 bases not matched to a gene. Germline CDR1 is SNHLY and CDR2 is FYNNEI. This CDR3 has 14 residues. CDR3 in amino acids: CASSAGQFPYEQYF. CDR3 sequence (DNA): TGTGCCAGCAGTGCGGGACAGTTTCCCTACGAGCAGTACTTC.

Ten or more counts support this clonotype. The V call is TRBV30, the J call TRBJ2-7; 8 bases are shared with TRBD1. The trim removed 5 bases at V and 3 bases at J, leaving 3 bases unmatched. The CDR3 is 12 amino acids. Germline assignment: CDR1 GTSNPN and CDR2 SVGIG (reference sequence). The CDR3, as DNA: TGTGCCTGGGGACAGGGATTCTACGAGCAGTACTTC. Encoded protein: CAWGQGFYEQYF. Complete variable domain (other parts from reference TRBV30 and TRBJ2-7): SQTIHQWPATLVQPVGSPLSLECTVEGTSNPNLYWYRQAAGRGLQLLFYSVGIGQISSEVPQNLSASRPQDRQFILSSKKLLLSDSGFYLCAWGQGFYEQYFGPGTRLTVT.

Worth noting for this clonotype: A read error is possible here, since a much larger clone lies one base away. This chain links TRBV4-1 with TRBJ2-7; 9 bases match TRBD1. V dropped 1 base and J dropped 11; count of bases not matched to a gene: 12. The CDR3 is 15 amino acids. Germline CDR1 MGHRA, CDR2 YSYEKL. CDR3: CASSQGQGVGWEKYF. The CDR3 DNA sequence: TGCGCCAGCAGCCAAGGACAGGGGGTTGGGTGGGAGAAGTACTTC.

This clonotype was seen many times. This CDR3 is CASSYSNGYGELFF. As DNA, the CDR3 is TGTGCCAGCAGTTACTCGAATGGTTATGGGGAGCTGTTTTTT. The chain links TRBV6-5 to TRBJ2-2, with no clear D. The V gene lost 0 bases and the J gene lost 8 bases, with 10 bases spanning the gap. This CDR3 has 14 residues. Germline V gene sequence: CDR1 MNHEY, CDR2 SVGAGI.

The sample holds many counts of this clonotype. The V gene is TRBV7-9, the J gene TRBJ2-7; possibly TRBD1 for D (5 bases). Trimming stripped 5 bases from V and 6 bases from J, with 11 bases between. The CDR3 loop spans 12 amino acids. CDR1 is SEHNR and CDR2 is FQNEAQ in the germline V gene (reference sequence). CDR3 sequence: CASSKWGSEQYF. Written as DNA, the CDR3 is TGTGCCAGCAGCAAATGGGGCAGCGAGCAGTACTTC.

Of note for this clonotype: A much larger clone differs by one base, so this may be a read error. CDR3 residues: CVSSSGAGLAGYTGELFF. In DNA form, the CDR3 reads TGTGTCAGCAGTTCCGGAGCCGGACTAGCGGGATACACCGGGGAGCTGTTTTTT. This chain uses TRBV12-3 or TRBV12-4 with TRBJ2-2; 12 nucleotides line up with TRBD2. The CDR3 is 18 residues long.

As concerns this clonotype: Possible read error: a much larger clone is one base away. CDR3: CASSLASGRSNQPQHF. CDR3 DNA sequence: TGTGCCAGCAGCTTGGCGTCAGGCCGTAGCAATCAGCCCCAGCATTTT. The rearrangement uses TRBV5-6 and TRBJ1-5; D remains unclear. Germline V gene sequence: CDR1 SGHDT, CDR2 YYEEEE. V was shortened by 0 bases and J by 0 bases, with 10 bases between the two germline ends. The CDR3 is 16 amino acids.

In this sample, this clonotype turned up many times. The V and J genes are TRBV29-1 and TRBJ2-3; D remains ambiguous. V dropped 2 bases and J dropped 1 base, with 10 bases sitting between them. Germline loops: CDR1 SQVTM, CDR2 ANQGSEA. This CDR3 contains 14 residues. Here the CDR3 DNA reads TGCAGCGTTGAACGCGACTGGGGCACAGATACGCAGTATTTT. Residues: CSVERDWGTDTQYF.

Only a few counts were recorded for this clonotype. V gene TRBV4-3 combines with J gene TRBJ1-3; possibly TRBD1 for D (5 bases). Deletions cut 4 bases from V and 0 bases from J, with 16 bases between. Germline V gene sequence: CDR1 LGHNA, CDR2 YSLEER. The CDR3 has 17 residues. CDR3 DNA: TGCGCCAGCAGCCCAGCCGACAGTGATTACTCTGGAAACACCATATATTTT. Protein: CASSPADSDYSGNTIYF.